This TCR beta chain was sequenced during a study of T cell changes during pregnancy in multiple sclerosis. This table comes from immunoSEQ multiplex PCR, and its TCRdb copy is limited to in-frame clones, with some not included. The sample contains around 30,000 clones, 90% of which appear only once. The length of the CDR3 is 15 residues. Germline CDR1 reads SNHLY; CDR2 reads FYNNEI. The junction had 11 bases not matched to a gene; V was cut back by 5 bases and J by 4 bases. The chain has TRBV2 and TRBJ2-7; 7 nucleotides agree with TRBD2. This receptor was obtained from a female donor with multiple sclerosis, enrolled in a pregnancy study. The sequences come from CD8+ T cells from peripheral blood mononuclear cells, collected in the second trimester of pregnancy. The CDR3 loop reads CASSPRLALLYEQYF. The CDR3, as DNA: TGTGCCAGCAGTCCCCGACTAGCCCTTTTATACGAGCAGTACTTC.